Below, 8 T cell receptor beta chains from the same sample are listed, as sequenced in a study of blood T cell repertoires in COVID-19. Sequencing used immunoSEQ multiplex PCR; TCRdb keeps in-frame clones, though not all of them. The data contain about 260,000 clones, less than 85% of them singletons. Material for sequencing was peripheral blood. Source of these receptors: a man between 60 and 75 years old who had recovered from COVID-19.

This chain joins TRBV5-1 and TRBJ1-1; 8 bases agree with TRBD1. Germline V CDR1 and CDR2: SGHRS, YFSETQ. The CDR3 consists of 14 residues. V lost 4 bases, J lost 0 bases, and 2 bases stayed unmatched. The CDR3 protein is CASSRQGLNTEAFF. The CDR3 bases are TGCGCCAGCAGCCGACAGGGGCTGAACACTGAAGCTTTCTTT. Full variable domain (missing parts from reference TRBV5-1 and TRBJ1-1): KAGVTQTPRYLIKTRGQQVTLSCSPISGHRSVSWYQQTPGQGLQFLFEYFSETQRNKGNFPGRFSGRQFSNSRSEMNVSTLELGDSALYLCASSRQGLNTEAFFGQGTRLTVV.

V gene TRBV5-1 combines with J gene TRBJ2-7; D gene unclear. V was trimmed by 2 bases and J by 0 bases, leaving 9 bases between them. This CDR3 has 14 residues. The germline gives CDR1 SGHRS, CDR2 YFSETQ. The DNA for the CDR3 is TGCGCCAGCAGCTTTGACCCTAGCTCCTACGAGCAGTACTTC. Residues: CASSFDPSSYEQYF.

This clone was recorded a few times. This chain uses TRBV11-2 with TRBJ2-1; no reliable D call. With 3 bases removed from V and 5 bases from J, the gap between germline ends came to 8 bases. The CDR3 sequence is 13 residues long. The germline gives CDR1 SGHAT, CDR2 FQNNGV. The CDR3 spells CASSLEQNNEQFF. The CDR3 DNA reads TGTGCCAGCAGCTTGGAACAGAACAATGAGCAGTTCTTC. Supplemented by reference TRBV11-2 and TRBJ2-1, the full variable domain reads EAGVAQSPRYKIIEKRQSVAFWCNPISGHATLYWYQQILGQGPKLLIQFQNNGVVDDSQLPKDRFSAERLKGVDSTLKIQPAKLEDSAVYLCASSLEQNNEQFFGPGTRLTVL.

The rearrangement joins TRBV7-9 to TRBJ1-4, with D maybe TRBD1 (6 bases). Germline CDR1 reads SEHNR; CDR2 reads FQNEAQ (reference sequence). The CDR3 covers 18 residues. Deletions cut 5 bases from V and 5 bases from J, with 24 bases between. The CDR3 DNA sequence: TGTGCCAGCAGCCCACGACAGGTCCCTGAGGGGTTAAATGAAAAACTGTTTTTT. It codes for CASSPRQVPEGLNEKLFF.

The rearrangement links TRBV30 to TRBJ2-7; TRBD2 agrees at 7 bases. V was pared by 5 bases and J by 3 bases, with 1 base of the junction left unmatched. Per germline, CDR1 GTSNPN and CDR2 SVGIG (reference sequence). This CDR3 comprises 11 residues. In DNA form, the CDR3 reads TGTGCCTGGTCGGGGGGCTACGAGCAGTACTTC. It encodes CAWSGGYEQYF. Together with reference TRBV30 and TRBJ2-7, the CDR3 gives the full variable domain: SQTIHQWPATLVQPVGSPLSLECTVEGTSNPNLYWYRQAAGRGLQLLFYSVGIGQISSEVPQNLSASRPQDRQFILSSKKLLLSDSGFYLCAWSGGYEQYFGPGTRLTVT.

This chain connects TRBV7-3 to TRBJ1-2, with TRBD1 matching 8 bases. This CDR3 comprises 13 residues. Germline V gives CDR1 SGHTA, CDR2 FQGTGA. V gave up 4 bases and J gave up 8 bases; unmatched junction bases: 6. CDR3 coding DNA: TGTGCCAGCAGCTCCGGACAGGGTTTCGGCTACACCTTC. This codes for CASSSGQGFGYTF. Using reference TRBV7-3 and TRBJ1-2 for the parts outside the CDR3, the full variable domain is GAGVSQTPSNKVTEKGKYVELRCDPISGHTALYWYRQSLGQGPEFLIYFQGTGAADDSGLPNDRFFAVRPEGSVSTLKIQRTERGDSAVYLCASSSGQGFGYTFGSGTRLTVV.

In this sample, this clone turned up a few times. The sample carries other DNA sequences with the same CDR3. The chain uses TRBV18 and TRBJ1-6; tentative D call: TRBD1 (6 bases). The germline V and J ends were trimmed by 6 bases and 7 bases, with 13 bases remaining between them. The CDR3 runs 14 residues. CDR1 is KGHSH and CDR2 is LQKENI in the germline V gene. This chain's CDR3 is CASSLDRKNSPLHF. The CDR3, as DNA: TGTGCCAGCTCTCTAGACAGGAAAAATTCACCCCTCCACTTT. The whole variable domain, filled in from reference TRBV18 and TRBJ1-6, reads NAGVMQNPRHLVRRRGQEARLRCSPMKGHSHVYWYRQLPEEGLKFMVYLQKENIIDESGMPKERFSAEFPKEGPSILRIQQVVRGDSAAYFCASSLDRKNSPLHFGNGTRLTVT.

J is TRBJ1-2 and V is TRBV3-1 (or the pseudogene TRBV3-2); 7 nucleotides line up with TRBD1. CDR3 length equals 14 residues. In germline, CDR1 is LGHDT, CDR2 YNNKEL (reference sequence). Losses at the gene ends were 4 bases for V and 4 bases for J; bases not matched to a gene: 6. CDR3 loop: CASSLPGQLYGYTF. For the CDR3, the DNA is TGTGCCAGCAGCCTTCCGGGACAGCTCTATGGCTACACCTTC.